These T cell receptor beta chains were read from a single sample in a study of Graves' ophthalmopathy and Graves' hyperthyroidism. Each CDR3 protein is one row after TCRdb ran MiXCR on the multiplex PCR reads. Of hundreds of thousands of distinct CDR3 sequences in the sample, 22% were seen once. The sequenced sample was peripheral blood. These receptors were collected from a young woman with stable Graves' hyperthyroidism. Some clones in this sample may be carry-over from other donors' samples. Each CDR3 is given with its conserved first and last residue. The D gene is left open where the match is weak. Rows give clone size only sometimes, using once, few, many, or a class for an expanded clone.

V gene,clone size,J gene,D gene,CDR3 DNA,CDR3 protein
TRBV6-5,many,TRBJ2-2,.,TGTGCCAGCAGTTACTACCGACAACAGAACACCGGGGAGCTGTTTTTT,CASSYYRQQNTGELFF
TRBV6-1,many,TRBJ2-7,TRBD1,TGTGCCAGCAGTGCCCGGGACAGCCACTACTACGAGCAGTACTTC,CASSARDSHYYEQYF
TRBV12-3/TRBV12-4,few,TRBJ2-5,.,TGTGCCAGCATCAGGACGGGGGTACAAGAGACCCAGTACTTC,CASIRTGVQETQYF
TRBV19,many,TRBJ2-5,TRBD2,TGTGCCAGTAGTACTCCGGGACTAGCGGGAGAGACCCAGTACTTC,CASSTPGLAGETQYF
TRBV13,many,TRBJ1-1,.,TGTGCCAGCAGCTTCTTGACGGAGAACACTGAAGCTTTCTTT,CASSFLTENTEAFF
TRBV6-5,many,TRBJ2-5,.,TGTGCCAGCAGTTACGGAGGCGGAGGAGGCTTAGAGACCCAGTACTTC,CASSYGGGGGLETQYF
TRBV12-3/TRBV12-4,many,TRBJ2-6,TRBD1,TGTGCCAGCAGTTTATCCCCGGGACAGGGTTCAGGGGCCAACGTCCTGACTTTC,CASSLSPGQGSGANVLTF
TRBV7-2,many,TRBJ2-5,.,TGTGCCAGCAGCCAGCGTGGCGGGGTCGTCAGGGTGACCCAGTACTTC,CASSQRGGVVRVTQYF
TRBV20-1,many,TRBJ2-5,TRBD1,TGCAGTGCTACCGGGACAGGGGGCGGTTTATCAGAGACCCAGTACTTC,CSATGTGGGLSETQYF
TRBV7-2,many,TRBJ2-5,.,TGTGCCAGCAGCTACGCCGGGACACTGTACCAAGAGACCCAGTACTTC,CASSYAGTLYQETQYF
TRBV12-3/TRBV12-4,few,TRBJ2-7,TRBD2,TGTGCCAGCAGTAAACTAGCGGGAGGCTACGAGCAGTACTTC,CASSKLAGGYEQYF
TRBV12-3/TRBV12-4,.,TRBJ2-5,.,TGTGCCAGCAGGCAGGGCGTCCTTTTGGAGACCCAGTACTTC,CASRQGVLLETQYF
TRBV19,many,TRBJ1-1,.,TGTGCCAGTACCCTCGGCAGGGTGGAGGACACTGAAGCTTTCTTT,CASTLGRVEDTEAFF
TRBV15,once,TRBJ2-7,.,TGTGCCACCAGCAGGGAAGACGGATCCGCATACGAGCAGTACTTC,CATSREDGSAYEQYF
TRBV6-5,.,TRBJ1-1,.,TGTGCCAGCAGTTACCTCTCGGGAATGGTAGCTTTCTTT,CASSYLSGMVAFF
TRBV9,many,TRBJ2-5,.,TGTGCCAGCAGCGTAGGGACGGATCAAGAGACCCAGTACTTC,CASSVGTDQETQYF